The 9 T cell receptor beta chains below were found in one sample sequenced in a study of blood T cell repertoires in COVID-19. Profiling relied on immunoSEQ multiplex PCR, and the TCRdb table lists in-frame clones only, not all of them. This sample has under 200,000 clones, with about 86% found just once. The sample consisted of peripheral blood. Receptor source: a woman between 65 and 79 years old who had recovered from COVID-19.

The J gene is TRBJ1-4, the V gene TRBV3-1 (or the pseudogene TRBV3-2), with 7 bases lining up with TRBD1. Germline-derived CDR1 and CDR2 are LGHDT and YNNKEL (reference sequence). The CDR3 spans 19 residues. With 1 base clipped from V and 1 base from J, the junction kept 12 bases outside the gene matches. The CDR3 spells CASSQAAPGTELTNEKLFF. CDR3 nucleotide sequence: TGTGCCAGCAGCCAAGCCGCCCCCGGGACAGAATTAACTAATGAAAAACTGTTTTTT.

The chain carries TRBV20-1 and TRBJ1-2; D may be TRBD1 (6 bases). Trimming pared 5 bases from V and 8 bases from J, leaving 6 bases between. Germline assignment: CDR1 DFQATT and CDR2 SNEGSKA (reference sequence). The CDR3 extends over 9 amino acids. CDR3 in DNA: TGCAGTGCTCAGGGGGGCTACACCTTC. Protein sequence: CSAQGGYTF.

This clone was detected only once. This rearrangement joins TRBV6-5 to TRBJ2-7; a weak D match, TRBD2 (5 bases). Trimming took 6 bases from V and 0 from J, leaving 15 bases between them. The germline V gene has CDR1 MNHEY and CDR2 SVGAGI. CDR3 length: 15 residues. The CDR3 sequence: CASSTRRGSSYEQYF. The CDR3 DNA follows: TGTGCCAGCAGCACCCGAAGAGGGAGCTCCTACGAGCAGTACTTC.

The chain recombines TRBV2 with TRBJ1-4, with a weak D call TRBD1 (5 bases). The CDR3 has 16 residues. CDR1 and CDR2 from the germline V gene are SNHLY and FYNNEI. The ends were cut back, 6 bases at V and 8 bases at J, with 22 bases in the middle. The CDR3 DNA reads TGTGCCAGCAGGGATCCCGGGACTCCTATGAGCGAAAAACTGTTTTTT. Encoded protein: CASRDPGTPMSEKLFF. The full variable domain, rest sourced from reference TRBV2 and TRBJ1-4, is EPEVTQTPSHQVTQMGQEVILRCVPISNHLYFYWYRQILGQKVEFLVSFYNNEISEKSEIFDDQFSVERPDGSNFTLKIRSTKLEDSAMYFCASRDPGTPMSEKLFFGSGTQLSVL.

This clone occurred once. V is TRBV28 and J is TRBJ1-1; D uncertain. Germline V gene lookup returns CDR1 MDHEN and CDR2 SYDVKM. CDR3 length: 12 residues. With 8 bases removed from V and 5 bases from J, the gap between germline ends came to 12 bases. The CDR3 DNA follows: TGTGCCAGCTGGTCGGGGAGAACTGAAGCTTTCTTT. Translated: CASWSGRTEAFF.

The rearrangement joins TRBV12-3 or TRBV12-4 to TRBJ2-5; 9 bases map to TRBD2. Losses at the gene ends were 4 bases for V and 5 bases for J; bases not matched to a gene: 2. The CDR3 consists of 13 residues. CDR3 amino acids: CASSSSGGETQYF. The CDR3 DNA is TGTGCCAGCAGTTCCAGCGGGGGGGAGACCCAGTACTTC.

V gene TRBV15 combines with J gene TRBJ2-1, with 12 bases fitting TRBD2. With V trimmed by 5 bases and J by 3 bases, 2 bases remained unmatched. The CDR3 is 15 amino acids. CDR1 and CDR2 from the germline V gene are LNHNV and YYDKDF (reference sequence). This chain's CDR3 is CATSELAGGYNEQFF. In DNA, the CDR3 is TGTGCCACCAGCGAACTAGCGGGGGGCTACAATGAGCAGTTCTTC.

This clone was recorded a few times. Here the CDR3 DNA reads TGCGCCAGCAATGGCGGGGGCCTAAACTATGGCTACACCTTC. Translating gives CASNGGGLNYGYTF. This rearrangement joins TRBV5-1 to TRBJ1-2; tentative D call: TRBD1 (6 bases). Germline V lookup: CDR1 SGHRS, CDR2 YFSETQ. The CDR3 totals 14 residues. V was pared by 6 bases and J by 2 bases, with 14 bases between.

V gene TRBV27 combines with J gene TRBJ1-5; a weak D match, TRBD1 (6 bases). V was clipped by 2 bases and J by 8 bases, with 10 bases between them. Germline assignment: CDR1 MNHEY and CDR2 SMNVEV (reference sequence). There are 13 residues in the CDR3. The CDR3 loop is CASSLRGGEPQHF. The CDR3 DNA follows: TGTGCCAGCAGTTTACGAGGGGGGGAGCCCCAGCATTTT.